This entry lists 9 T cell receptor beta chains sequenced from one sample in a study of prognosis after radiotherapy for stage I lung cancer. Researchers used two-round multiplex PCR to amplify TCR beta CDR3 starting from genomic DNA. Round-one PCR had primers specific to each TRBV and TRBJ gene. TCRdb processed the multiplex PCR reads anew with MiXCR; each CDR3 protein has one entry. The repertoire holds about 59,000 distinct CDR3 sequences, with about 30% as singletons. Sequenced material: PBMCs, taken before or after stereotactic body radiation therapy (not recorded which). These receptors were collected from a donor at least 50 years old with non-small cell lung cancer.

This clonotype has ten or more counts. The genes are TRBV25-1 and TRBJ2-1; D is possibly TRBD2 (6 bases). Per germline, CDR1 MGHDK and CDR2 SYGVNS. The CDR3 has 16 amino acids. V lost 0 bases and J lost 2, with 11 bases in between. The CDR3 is CASSEYGGITYNEQFF. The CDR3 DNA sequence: TGTGCCAGCAGTGAATATGGGGGGATTACCTACAATGAGCAGTTCTTC. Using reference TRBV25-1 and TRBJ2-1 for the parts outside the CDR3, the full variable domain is EADIYQTPRYLVIGTGKKITLECSQTMGHDKMYWYQQDPGMELHLIHYSYGVNSTEKGDLSSESTVSRIRTEHFPLTLESARPSHTSQYLCASSEYGGITYNEQFFGPGTRLTVL.

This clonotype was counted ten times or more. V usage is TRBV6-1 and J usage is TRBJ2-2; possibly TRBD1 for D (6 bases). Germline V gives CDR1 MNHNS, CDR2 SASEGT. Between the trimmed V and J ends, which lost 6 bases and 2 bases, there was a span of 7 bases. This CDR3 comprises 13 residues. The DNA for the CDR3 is TGTGCCAGCAGGGGGACAAACACCGGGGAGCTGTTTTTT. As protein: CASRGTNTGELFF.

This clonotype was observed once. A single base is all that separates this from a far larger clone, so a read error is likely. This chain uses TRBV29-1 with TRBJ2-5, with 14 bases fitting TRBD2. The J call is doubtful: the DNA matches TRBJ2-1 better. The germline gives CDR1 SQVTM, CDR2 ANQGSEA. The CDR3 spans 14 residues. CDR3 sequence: CSLWGTSGGNEQFF. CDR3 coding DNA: TGCAGCTTATGGGGGACTAGCGGGGGCAATGAGCAGTTCTTC.

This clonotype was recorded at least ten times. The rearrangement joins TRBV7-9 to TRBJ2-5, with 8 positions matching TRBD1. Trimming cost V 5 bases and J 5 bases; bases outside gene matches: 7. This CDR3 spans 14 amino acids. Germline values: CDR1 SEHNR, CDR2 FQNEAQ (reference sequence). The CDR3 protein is CASSPTGVQETQYF. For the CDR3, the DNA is TGTGCCAGCAGCCCGACAGGGGTTCAGGAGACCCAGTACTTC.

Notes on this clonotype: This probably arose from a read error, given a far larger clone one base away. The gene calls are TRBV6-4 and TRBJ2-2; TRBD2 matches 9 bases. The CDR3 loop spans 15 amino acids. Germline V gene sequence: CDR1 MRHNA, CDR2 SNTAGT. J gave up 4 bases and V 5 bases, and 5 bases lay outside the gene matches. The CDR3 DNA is TGTGCCAGCAGTTCGATAGCGGGGGCCACCGGGGAGCTGTTTTTT. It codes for CASSSIAGATGELFF.

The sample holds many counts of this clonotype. CDR3 sequence reads: CSAREDGNEQYF. CDR3 bases: TGCAGTGCTAGAGAGGACGGCAACGAGCAGTACTTC. The V call is TRBV20-1, the J call TRBJ2-7; D is unclear. Trimming took off 0 bases at V and 5 bases at J, with 8 bases between the two ends. The CDR3 consists of 12 residues. The V gene's germline CDR1 is DFQATT and CDR2 SNEGSKA (reference sequence).

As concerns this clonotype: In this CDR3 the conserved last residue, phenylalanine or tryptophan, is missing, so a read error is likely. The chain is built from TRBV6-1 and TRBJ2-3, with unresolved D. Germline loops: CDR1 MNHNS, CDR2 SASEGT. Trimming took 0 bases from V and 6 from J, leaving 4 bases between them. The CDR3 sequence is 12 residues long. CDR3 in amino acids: CASSEAGDTQYS. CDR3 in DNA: TGTGCCAGCAGTGAAGCGGGTGATACGCAGTATTCT.

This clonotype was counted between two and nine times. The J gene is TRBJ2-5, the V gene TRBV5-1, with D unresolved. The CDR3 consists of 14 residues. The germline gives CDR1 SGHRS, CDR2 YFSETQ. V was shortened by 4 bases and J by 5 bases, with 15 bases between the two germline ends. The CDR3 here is CASSLIPSLETQYF. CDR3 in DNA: TGCGCCAGCAGCCTCATACCCTCGTTGGAGACCCAGTACTTC. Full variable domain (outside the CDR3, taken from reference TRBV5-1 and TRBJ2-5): KAGVTQTPRYLIKTRGQQVTLSCSPISGHRSVSWYQQTPGQGLQFLFEYFSETQRNKGNFPGRFSGRQFSNSRSEMNVSTLELGDSALYLCASSLIPSLETQYFGPGTRLLVL.

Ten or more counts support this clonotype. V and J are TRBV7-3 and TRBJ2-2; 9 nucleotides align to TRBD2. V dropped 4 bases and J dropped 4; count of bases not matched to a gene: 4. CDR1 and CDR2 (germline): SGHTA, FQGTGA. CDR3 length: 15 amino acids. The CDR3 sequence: CASSSGAGGTGELFF. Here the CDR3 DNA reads TGTGCCAGCAGCTCAGGAGCGGGGGGCACCGGGGAGCTGTTTTTT.